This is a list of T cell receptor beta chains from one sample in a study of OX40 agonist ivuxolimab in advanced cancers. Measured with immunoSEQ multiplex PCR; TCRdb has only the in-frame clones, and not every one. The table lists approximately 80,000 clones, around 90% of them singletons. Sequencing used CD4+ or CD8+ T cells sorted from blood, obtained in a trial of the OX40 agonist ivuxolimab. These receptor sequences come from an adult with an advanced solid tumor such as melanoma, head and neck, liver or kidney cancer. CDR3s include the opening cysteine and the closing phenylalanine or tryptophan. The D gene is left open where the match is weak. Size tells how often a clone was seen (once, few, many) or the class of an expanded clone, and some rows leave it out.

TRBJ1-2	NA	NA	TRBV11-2	TGTGCCAGCAGCCAATGGGGAAACTATGGCTACACCTTC	CASSQWGNYGYTF
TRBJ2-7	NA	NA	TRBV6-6	TGTGCCAGCGGTGGGGGCGCGGGTAGCGGCCGCTACGAGCAGTACTTC	CASGGGAGSGRYEQYF
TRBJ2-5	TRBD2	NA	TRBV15	TGTGCCACCAGCAGACAAGCGGGGGTGGGAGAGACCCAGTACTTC	CATSRQAGVGETQYF
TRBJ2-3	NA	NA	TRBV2	TGTGCCAGCAGCGTTGGGCTAAAAACAGATACGCAGTATTTT	CASSVGLKTDTQYF
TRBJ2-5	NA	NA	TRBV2	TGTGCCAGCAGTGCTGAATCGGGCGGGCAAGAGACCCAGTACTTC	CASSAESGGQETQYF
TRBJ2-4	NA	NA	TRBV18	TGTGCCAGCTCACCACGGGACGGAGTAGCCAAAAACATTCAGTACTTC	CASSPRDGVAKNIQYF
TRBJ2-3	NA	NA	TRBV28	TGTGCCAGCAGTGGTGTATACGGCACAGATACGCAGTATTTT	CASSGVYGTDTQYF
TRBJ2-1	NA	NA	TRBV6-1	TGTGCCAGCAGTGAAGCAAAAACAAAGGTAACTAGGTCTGAGCAGTTCTTC	CASSEAKTKVTRSEQFF
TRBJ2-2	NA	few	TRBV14	TGTGCCAGCAGCCAAGATTTTAACACCGGGGAGCTGTTTTTT	CASSQDFNTGELFF
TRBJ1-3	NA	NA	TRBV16	TGTGCCAGCAGCCAGGCGAGCTCTGGAAACACCATATATTTT	CASSQASSGNTIYF